The 17 T cell receptor beta chains reported below all come from one sample, sequenced in a study of shared clonotypes between healthy human individuals. Some clones are missing from TCRdb's copy, which holds only in-frame ones; the method was immunoSEQ multiplex PCR. The data hold around 980,000 clones, with more than 75% observed a single time. Sequenced: memory CD4+ T cells from PBMCs. Noted subset: CD45RA-negative fraction. Receptors were obtained from a man younger than 35 in good health. Some clones in this sample may be carry-over from other donors' samples.

The CDR3 here is CASSRGTRVEQYF. The CDR3 DNA is TGTGCCAGCAGCCGTGGGACTAGGGTCGAGCAGTACTTC. The chain employs TRBV28 and TRBJ2-7; 8 bases agree with TRBD2. The ends lost 6 bases at V and 6 bases at J; junction bases unmatched: 7. CDR1 and CDR2 (germline): MDHEN, SYDVKM. The CDR3 consists of 13 residues.

J is TRBJ1-3 and V is TRBV9; possibly TRBD1 for D (5 bases). Germline-derived CDR1 and CDR2 are SGDLS and YYNGEE. The germline V and J ends were trimmed by 3 bases and 0 bases, with 16 bases remaining between them. This CDR3 has 17 amino acids. The CDR3 region has the DNA TGTGCCAGCAGCGGGGAAAGCGGGACCTTCTCTGGAAACACCATATATTTT. Translating gives CASSGESGTFSGNTIYF.

The rearrangement links TRBV4-2 to TRBJ1-4, with TRBD1 as a possible D gene (5 bases). Trimming shortened V by 4 bases and J by 7 bases, and 19 bases separated the two germline ends. CDR1 and CDR2 (germline): LGHNA, YNFKEQ. CDR3 size: 16 residues. CDR3 sequence reads: CASSLLGRQMGEKLFF. The CDR3 DNA reads as TGTGCCAGCAGCCTATTGGGACGTCAGATGGGTGAAAAACTGTTTTTT.

This clone was counted once. V and J are TRBV28 and TRBJ2-3; TRBD1 might be the D (6 bases). The CDR3 is made up of 14 amino acids. Germline assignment: CDR1 MDHEN and CDR2 SYDVKM. V lost 3 bases and J 4 bases, leaving 11 bases between the germline ends. CDR3 region: CASSFGGQPDTQYF. The DNA of the CDR3 is TGTGCCAGCAGTTTTGGGGGACAACCAGATACGCAGTATTTT.

The rearrangement joins TRBV5-1 to TRBJ2-4; D is uncertain. Germline assignment: CDR1 SGHRS and CDR2 YFSETQ. The CDR3 is made up of 13 amino acids. Between the trimmed V and J ends, which lost 0 bases and 7 bases, there was a span of 8 bases. The CDR3 DNA reads TGCGCCAGCAGCTTGGAACAACGGAACATTCAGTACTTC. It specifies CASSLEQRNIQYF.

This clone came up once. V gene TRBV27 combines with J gene TRBJ2-1; 10 nucleotides agree with TRBD2. The germline CDR1 and CDR2 sequences are MNHEY and SMNVEV (reference sequence). V lost 6 bases and J lost 3; bases outside the gene matches: 14. The CDR3 covers 18 residues. CDR3 amino acids: CASSMGVAGGYYYNEQFF. CDR3 in DNA: TGTGCCAGCAGCATGGGGGTAGCGGGAGGTTATTACTACAATGAGCAGTTCTTC.

The chain combines TRBV6-6 with TRBJ1-1; D is ambiguous. The CDR3 totals 12 residues. V lost 6 bases to trimming and J lost 4 bases, with 9 bases between them. In germline, CDR1 is MNHNY, CDR2 SVGAGI (reference sequence). CDR3: CASSHRSTEAFF. The CDR3 DNA follows: TGTGCCAGCAGCCACCGGAGCACTGAAGCTTTCTTT.

This clone was counted a single time. The J gene is TRBJ2-2, the V gene TRBV11-2; TRBD2 matches 12 bases. The germline V gene has CDR1 SGHAT and CDR2 FQNNGV. The CDR3 runs 15 residues. V was clipped by 5 bases and J by 8 bases; unmatched bases: 6. The CDR3 DNA is TGTGCCAGCAGCCCGACTAGCGGGAGCTGGGGGGAGCTGTTTTTT. It specifies CASSPTSGSWGELFF.

The chain uses TRBV5-1 and TRBJ1-1; 7 positions agree with TRBD1. Germline CDR1 is SGHRS and CDR2 is YFSETQ. The CDR3 consists of 15 residues. The ends lost 2 bases at V and 3 bases at J; junction bases unmatched: 7. CDR3 DNA: TGCGCCAGCAGCTTCAAGGGGGCCGGTGACACTGAAGCTTTCTTT. It translates to CASSFKGAGDTEAFF.

V and J are TRBV5-1 and TRBJ2-7; 9 bases are shared with TRBD1. Losses at the gene ends were 0 bases for V and 4 bases for J; bases not matched to a gene: 5. The CDR3 is made up of 15 amino acids. CDR1 and CDR2 (germline): SGHRS, YFSETQ. DNA for the CDR3: TGCGCCAGCAGCTTGGAAGGGACAGGGAGGTACGAGCAGTACTTC. Translation: CASSLEGTGRYEQYF.

The rearrangement uses TRBV19 and TRBJ2-2; 8 bases line up with TRBD1. The V and J ends lost 4 bases and 5 bases, in that order; junction bases with no gene match: 6. Germline CDR1 reads LNHDA; CDR2 reads SQIVND (reference sequence). The CDR3 consists of 15 residues. This CDR3 reads CASSTGQGGTGELFF. As DNA, the CDR3 is TGTGCCAGTAGTACAGGACAGGGAGGAACCGGGGAGCTGTTTTTT.

The chain carries TRBV2 and TRBJ1-4, with a tentative D call TRBD1 (6 bases). Trimming cost V 7 bases and J 3 bases, with 15 bases left between them. The CDR3 is 15 residues long. The V gene's germline CDR1 is SNHLY and CDR2 FYNNEI. CDR3 nucleotide sequence: TGTGCCAGCAACGGAGGCAGGGGCCCTAATGAAAAACTGTTTTTT. Translated: CASNGGRGPNEKLFF.

A word on this clone: The sample carries other DNA sequences with the same CDR3. The chain carries TRBV7-3 and TRBJ2-1, with D hard to call. With 1 base removed from V and 0 bases from J, the gap between germline ends came to 4 bases. The CDR3 has 14 residues. Germline lookup yields CDR1 SGHTA and CDR2 FQGTGA. The CDR3 reads CASSLSSSYNEQFF. The CDR3 DNA reads as TGTGCCAGCAGCTTAAGCAGCTCCTACAATGAGCAGTTCTTC.

The chain couples TRBV18 to TRBJ2-7; D unclear. Per germline, CDR1 KGHSH and CDR2 LQKENI. The V end lost 6 bases, the J end lost 0 bases, and 9 bases lay between the germline ends. The CDR3 is 13 amino acids. The CDR3 reads CASSHTFSYEQYF. In DNA form, the CDR3 reads TGTGCCAGCTCTCACACGTTCTCCTACGAGCAGTACTTC.

J is TRBJ1-2 and V is TRBV25-1; maybe TRBD1 (6 bases). V was trimmed by 3 bases and J by 5 bases, leaving 16 bases between them. Germline V lookup: CDR1 MGHDK, CDR2 SYGVNS. This CDR3 spans 15 amino acids. The chain's CDR3 is CASSEGQPGIYGYTF. The CDR3 region has the DNA TGTGCCAGCAGTGAGGGACAACCAGGGATTTATGGCTACACCTTC.

The rearrangement links TRBV4-3 to TRBJ2-5, with D hard to call. Trimming stripped 3 bases from V and 6 bases from J, with 11 bases between. The CDR3 is made up of 13 amino acids. Germline V gene sequence: CDR1 LGHNA, CDR2 YSLEER. CDR3 protein: CASSQNRRQTQYF. The DNA for the CDR3 is TGCGCCAGCAGCCAGAATCGTAGGCAGACCCAGTACTTC.

This chain connects TRBV7-9 to TRBJ1-1, with 9 bases matching TRBD1. Germline loops: CDR1 SEHNR, CDR2 FQNEAQ (reference sequence). V was clipped by 1 base and J by 6 bases; unmatched bases: 9. The CDR3 runs to 16 residues. The CDR3 DNA reads as TGTGCCAGCAGCTTAGACCCGGGACAGGGAAAGGCTGAAGCTTTCTTT. This gives the protein CASSLDPGQGKAEAFF.